This T cell receptor (beta chain) appears in the sequencing data of a study of CD8 T cells in ankylosing spondylitis. Overall study results and limits: Clones tied to disease were said to be significantly enriched in matched ankylosing spondylitis synovial fluid. Reports of some motif variants in reactive arthritis synovial fluid and blood predate this one. Seemingly characteristic of ankylosing spondylitis blood was a TCR beta motif consisting of under ten highly homologous variants. Clones linked to disease, bearing a CD8+ phenotype, were relatively rare in peripheral blood.

Libraries for TCR beta were made by quantitative 5'-RACE with molecular barcodes. From the 5' RACE reads, TCRdb called clonotypes with MiXCR, one entry per CDR3 protein. The sample lists fewer than 750,000 distinct CDR3 sequences, under 20% occurring once. Concerning this clonotype: Its target is not known.

Trimming at V came to 3 bases and at J to 5 bases, leaving 18 bases not matched to a gene. Germline-derived CDR1 and CDR2 are LGHDT and YNNKEL (reference sequence). The CDR3 covers 20 residues. This chain joins TRBV3-1 and TRBJ2-1; 11 nucleotides match TRBD2. Input material: blood, either unsorted or a sorted T cell fraction (not recorded which). This receptor was taken from a male donor with ankylosing spondylitis. CDR3 nucleotides: TGTGCCAGCAGCCAGGATCCGGGACTAGCGGAAGTCTTGGTGGACAATGAGCAGTTCTTC. Translation: CASSQDPGLAEVLVDNEQFF.